A selection of T cell receptor beta chains follows, all from one sample in a study of CD8 T cells in ankylosing spondylitis. Each CDR3 protein is one row after TCRdb ran MiXCR on the 5' RACE reads. The sample has about 510,000 distinct CDR3 sequences, roughly 5% seen once. Sequenced sample: blood, either unsorted or a sorted T cell fraction (not recorded which). The receptor source for this set is a male donor with ankylosing spondylitis. Both conserved end residues are part of each CDR3.

V	length	J	CDR3
TRBV7-2	16	TRBJ2-2	CASSFRQSSNTGELFF
TRBV15	19	TRBJ2-5	CATSRDWIRERQAQETQYF
TRBV28	15	TRBJ1-1	CASSPAGGAFTEAFF
TRBV4-2	12	TRBJ1-2	CASSLEGGAYTF
TRBV6-1	13	TRBJ1-2	CASSPNGVLGYTF
TRBV7-8	16	TRBJ2-5	CASSLVRAIFQETQYF
TRBV6-1	14	TRBJ2-6	CASRSYPGANVLTF
TRBV7-9	14	TRBJ1-2	CASSLDPATYGYTF
TRBV5-1	15	TRBJ1-1	CASSLDPGMNTEAFF
TRBV6-1	19	TRBJ2-1	CASSRTGTSGPSSYNEQFF
TRBV4-3	14	TRBJ2-3	CASSQEPNTDTQYF
TRBV7-2	15	TRBJ2-7	CASSFRTGVFYEQYF
TRBV7-9	12	TRBJ1-2	CASSLGTGGYTF
TRBV27	21	TRBJ2-6	CASSLRGTGDYLDSGANVLTF
TRBV5-1	16	TRBJ2-3	CASSLGTGKHTDTQYF
TRBV12-3/TRBV12-4	16	TRBJ2-1	CASSYLAGGGKNEQFF
TRBV9	15	TRBJ2-1	CASSPGNGAGLEQFF
TRBV4-3	14	TRBJ2-7	CASSQRTGGGEQYF
TRBV4-1	15	TRBJ1-1	CASSLRGAVNTEAFF
TRBV12-3/TRBV12-4	14	TRBJ1-4	CASSLWVTNEKLFF